A selection of T cell receptor beta chains follows, all from one sample in a study of vaccination effects on CD4 cells after COVID-19. Measured with immunoSEQ multiplex PCR; TCRdb has only the in-frame clones, and not every one. The data contain under 15,000 clones, 60% to 85% of them singletons. For these TCRs, the target antigens are not known. Specimen: CD4+ T cells from PBMCs cultured with HCoV-NL63 spike peptides, collected after COVID-19 vaccination. These receptors were taken from a human donor who had a prior SARS-CoV-2 infection. Each CDR3 is given with its conserved first and last residue. D genes are given only for firm matches. Clone size is not always given. Where it is, it says once, few, many or a class for expanded clones.

-	TRBV10-3	medium-sized	TRBJ1-6	TGTGCCATCAACAGGGTGGGTTCACCCCTCCACTTT	CAINRVGSPLHF
TRBD1	TRBV7-9	-	TRBJ2-7	TGTGCCAGCAGCTTCCCGGGACAGGGGGCGGGGCAGTACTTC	CASSFPGQGAGQYF
TRBD2	TRBV18	-	TRBJ2-5	TGTGCCAGCTCACCACAGCGGGACGGGGAGACCCAGTACTTC	CASSPQRDGETQYF
-	TRBV29-1	-	TRBJ2-3	TGCAGCGTTGACAAGGGGCTGCCAGATACGCAGTATTTT	CSVDKGLPDTQYF
-	TRBV14	-	TRBJ2-7	TGTGCCAGCAGCCAATTGGGTAGCGAATCCTACGAGCAGTACTTC	CASSQLGSESYEQYF
-	TRBV6-5	-	TRBJ1-2	TGTGCCAGCAGTTGGCTGTGGGGGGGGGCGGAGGGCTACACCTTC	CASSWLWGGAEGYTF
TRBD2	TRBV7-3	-	TRBJ2-5	TGTGCCAGCAGCTTAATGGCGGGGGGGCCCCAAGAGACCCAGTACTTC	CASSLMAGGPQETQYF
-	TRBV4-2	-	TRBJ2-1	TGTGCCAGCAGCCATTCTATTACTAGCCTCGATGAGCAGTTCTTC	CASSHSITSLDEQFF
-	TRBV20-1	-	TRBJ1-1	TGCAGTGCTAGTTTGGACAGCCCTTTGAACACTGAAGCTTTCTTT	CSASLDSPLNTEAFF
TRBD2	TRBV5-4	-	TRBJ2-1	TGTGCCAGCAGCTCCGGGACTAGCGGGAGCTCCTACAATGAGCAGTTCTTC	CASSSGTSGSSYNEQFF
-	TRBV6-5	-	TRBJ1-1	TGTGCCAGCAGTTCCCTCGGAGTGGGAAACACTGAAGCTTTCTTT	CASSSLGVGNTEAFF
TRBD1	TRBV29-1	-	TRBJ2-3	TGCAGCGTTACGATCCTCAGGGGGCTCGCAGATACGCAGTATTTT	CSVTILRGLADTQYF
-	TRBV7-9	-	TRBJ1-2	TGTGCCAGCAGCTTTTTATCCGGTTATGGCTACACCTTC	CASSFLSGYGYTF
TRBD1	TRBV19	-	TRBJ1-2	TGTGCCAGTACCCGGGACAGCTCCTATGGCTACACCTTC	CASTRDSSYGYTF
TRBD2	TRBV2	-	TRBJ2-1	TGTGCCAGCAAGCCCCAACTAGCGAACTTTGAGCAGTTCTTC	CASKPQLANFEQFF
TRBD1	TRBV5-1	-	TRBJ1-1	TGCGCCAGCAGCTCCTCGACAGGGGGCACTGAAGCTTTCTTT	CASSSSTGGTEAFF
-	TRBV27	-	TRBJ1-6	TGTGCCAGCTCCATTCTACCGGGCGCGAATTCACCCCTCCACTTT	CASSILPGANSPLHF
-	TRBV6-5	-	TRBJ2-7	TGTGCCAGCAGGAATTTTCAGGGCATCTACGAGCAGTACTTC	CASRNFQGIYEQYF
-	TRBV6-5	-	TRBJ2-1	TGTGCCAGCAGTCGGGGTAGCTCCTACAATGAGCAGTTCTTC	CASSRGSSYNEQFF
-	TRBV6-5	-	TRBJ2-7	TGTGCCAGCAGTATAGGGGTAAGATACGAGCAGTACTTC	CASSIGVRYEQYF
-	TRBV5-5	-	TRBJ2-1	TGTGCCAGCAGCCCGATGGCGGGTTGGGTCTACAATGAGCAGTTCTTC	CASSPMAGWVYNEQFF
TRBD2	TRBV6-5	-	TRBJ2-7	TGTGCCAGCAGTTACTCCGGCGGGAGGTCTTACGAGCAGTACTTC	CASSYSGGRSYEQYF
-	TRBV18	once	TRBJ2-5	TGTGCCAGCTCACCATCCCCGTCGGAGACCCAGTACTTC	CASSPSPSETQYF
-	TRBV11-2	-	TRBJ1-1	TGTGCCAGCAGCTACAATGGACAATACACTGAAGCTTTCTTT	CASSYNGQYTEAFF
-	TRBV11-2	-	TRBJ2-5	TGTGCCAGCAGCCCCCCAAGGGGGGCGCCGGGTGAGACCCAGTACTTC	CASSPPRGAPGETQYF
TRBD2	TRBV3-1/TRBV3-2	-	TRBJ2-7	TGTGCCAGCAGCCCGCGGGGGGTTACCTACGAGCAGTACTTC	CASSPRGVTYEQYF
TRBD2	TRBV7-2	-	TRBJ2-7	TGTGCCAGCAGCGCTAGCGGGGGGGCCTACGAGCAGTACTTC	CASSASGGAYEQYF
TRBD1	TRBV18	-	TRBJ1-6	TGTGCCAGCTCACAGGGGGGACAGGGGAGTTCACCCCTCCACTTT	CASSQGGQGSSPLHF
TRBD2	TRBV27	-	TRBJ2-1	TGTGCCAACGGGACTAGCGGGGGTCATTCGCGTGGGAGCTCCTACAATGAGCAGTTCTTC	CANGTSGGHSRGSSYNEQFF
-	TRBV5-4	-	TRBJ2-2	TGTGCCAGCAGCCAAGCCACCAGGGGGAACACCGGGGAGCTGTTTTTT	CASSQATRGNTGELFF
-	TRBV12-3/TRBV12-4	-	TRBJ2-1	TGTGCCAGCAGTTTATTACGGCATGAGCAGTTCTTC	CASSLLRHEQFF
TRBD2	TRBV7-9	-	TRBJ2-7	TGTGCCAGCAGCTTACGGAGCGGGAGTCGCTACGAGCAGTACTTC	CASSLRSGSRYEQYF
TRBD2	TRBV6-5	few	TRBJ2-1	TGTGCCAGCAGGGACATACTAGCGGGAAGGAATGAGCAGTTCTTC	CASRDILAGRNEQFF
TRBD1	TRBV19	-	TRBJ1-6	TGTGCCAGTAGTTACCGGACAGGGGGGGATTCACCCCTCCACTTT	CASSYRTGGDSPLHF